The 19 T cell receptor beta chains in this list originate from one sample, sequenced in a study of CD8+ T cells in alopecia areata. cDNA prepared by RNA extraction and subsequent reverse transcription served as the template for sequencing. Here immunoSEQ multiplex PCR was the method, and the copy in TCRdb shows in-frame clones only, minus some. The table shows 160,000 or so clones, with roughly 65% occurring only once. The treatment is: oral pan-JAK inhibitor, 5-10 mg twice daily. Source: CD4+ T cells sorted from blood, taken at week 4, from a patient treated with tofacitinib. The receptors were sampled from a human donor with alopecia areata.

This clone has just a few counts. The gene calls are TRBV13 and TRBJ2-6; D uncertain. Trimming took 8 bases from V and 1 from J, leaving 6 bases between them. Germline V gene data show CDR1 as PRHDT and CDR2 as FYEKMQ (reference sequence). There are 13 residues in the CDR3. The CDR3 DNA is TGTGCCAGCGGAAGATCTGGGGCCAACGTCCTGACTTTC. It translates to CASGRSGANVLTF.

This clone was observed once. The chain links TRBV27 to TRBJ1-5, with 8 bases aligning to TRBD1. Germline-derived CDR1 and CDR2 are MNHEY and SMNVEV (reference sequence). Trimming took 4 bases from V and 2 from J; bases not matched to a gene: 10. The CDR3 consists of 17 residues. CDR3: CASSSWTGTGGNQPQHF. In DNA form, the CDR3 reads TGTGCCAGCAGTTCATGGACAGGGACTGGGGGCAATCAGCCCCAGCATTTT.

The chain carries TRBV12-5 and TRBJ2-2; D gene unclear. The V end lost 7 bases, the J end lost 0 bases, and 9 bases lay between the germline ends. Per the germline V gene, CDR1 is LGHNT and CDR2 is FRNRAP. This CDR3 is built from 14 residues. CDR3 coding DNA: TGTGCTAGTGTTACGGGTACGAACACCGGGGAGCTGTTTTTT. Protein sequence: CASVTGTNTGELFF.

The chain is built from TRBV11-2 and TRBJ1-6; no firm D call. Trimming left V 3 bases short and J 7 bases short, with 10 bases between. The germline V gene encodes CDR1 SGHAT and CDR2 FQNNGV. This CDR3 spans 14 amino acids. In DNA form, the CDR3 reads TGTGCCAGCAGCTTTTTACAGTCGAATTCACCCCTCCACTTT. It specifies CASSFLQSNSPLHF. The full variable domain, completed using reference TRBV11-2 and TRBJ1-6, is EAGVAQSPRYKIIEKRQSVAFWCNPISGHATLYWYQQILGQGPKLLIQFQNNGVVDDSQLPKDRFSAERLKGVDSTLKIQPAKLEDSAVYLCASSFLQSNSPLHFGNGTRLTVT.

The chain couples TRBV30 to TRBJ1-1; perhaps TRBD1 as D (5 bases). This CDR3 region has 12 residues. V was trimmed by 7 bases and J by 2 bases, leaving 11 bases between them. CDR1 and CDR2 from the germline V gene are GTSNPN and SVGIG (reference sequence). CDR3: CAFRQKNTEAFF. The CDR3 region has the DNA TGTGCCTTTCGACAGAAAAACACTGAAGCTTTCTTT.

The rearrangement links TRBV7-9 to TRBJ1-1; no definite D call. Per germline, CDR1 SEHNR and CDR2 FQNEAQ (reference sequence). The V end was cut by 1 base, the J end by 3 bases, with 9 bases between. The length of the CDR3 is 14 residues. Here the CDR3 reads CASSLGATYTEAFF. The CDR3 bases are TGTGCCAGCAGCTTAGGGGCTACCTACACTGAAGCTTTCTTT.

The J gene is TRBJ2-7, the V gene TRBV5-1; perhaps D is TRBD1 or TRBD2 (5 bases each). The germline CDR1 and CDR2 sequences are SGHRS and YFSETQ. Between the trimmed V and J ends, which lost 0 bases and 6 bases, there was a span of 13 bases. The CDR3 totals 14 residues. CDR3: CASSLVSGAGEQYF. The CDR3 DNA reads as TGCGCCAGCAGCTTGGTATCCGGGGCGGGCGAGCAGTACTTC.

The chain uses TRBV5-1 and TRBJ2-2; 9 bases match TRBD1. V trimming: 4 bases; J trimming: 5 bases; junction bases outside the gene matches: 3. This CDR3 spans 14 amino acids. Germline CDR1 and CDR2: SGHRS and YFSETQ. CDR3 in DNA: TGCGCCAGCAGCCCACAGGGGGCGACCGGGGAGCTGTTTTTT. It translates to CASSPQGATGELFF. The whole variable domain, remainder taken from reference TRBV5-1 and TRBJ2-2, is KAGVTQTPRYLIKTRGQQVTLSCSPISGHRSVSWYQQTPGQGLQFLFEYFSETQRNKGNFPGRFSGRQFSNSRSEMNVSTLELGDSALYLCASSPQGATGELFFGEGSRLTVL.

The chain combines TRBV30 with TRBJ2-4; tentatively, D is TRBD1 (5 bases). The CDR3 has 13 amino acids. Deletions cut 6 bases from V and 0 bases from J, with 9 bases between. Looked up from germline, CDR1 is GTSNPN and CDR2 is SVGIG (reference sequence). The CDR3: CACLTVAKNIQYF. For the CDR3, the DNA is TGTGCCTGTTTGACAGTAGCCAAAAACATTCAGTACTTC.

V gene TRBV30 combines with J gene TRBJ2-5; 7 nucleotides align to TRBD2. Germline-derived CDR1 and CDR2 are GTSNPN and SVGIG (reference sequence). V trimming: 2 bases; J trimming: 3 bases; junction bases outside the gene matches: 6. The CDR3 length is 14 residues. CDR3 region: CAWSSGAGEETQYF. In DNA form, the CDR3 reads TGTGCCTGGAGTAGCGGGGCAGGAGAAGAGACCCAGTACTTC. Looking up the rest from reference TRBV30 and TRBJ2-5 gives the full variable domain: SQTIHQWPATLVQPVGSPLSLECTVEGTSNPNLYWYRQAAGRGLQLLFYSVGIGQISSEVPQNLSASRPQDRQFILSSKKLLLSDSGFYLCAWSSGAGEETQYFGPGTRLLVL.

This clone was found a few times. The genes are TRBV5-1 and TRBJ2-1; weak D call: TRBD2 (5 bases). The V end lost 2 bases, the J end lost 7 bases, and 10 bases lay between the germline ends. Germline loops: CDR1 SGHRS, CDR2 YFSETQ. CDR3 size: 13 residues. This CDR3 reads CASSLDYVNEQFF. The CDR3 DNA reads as TGCGCCAGCAGCTTAGACTACGTGAATGAGCAGTTCTTC. The full variable domain, with the rest looked up from reference TRBV5-1 and TRBJ2-1, is KAGVTQTPRYLIKTRGQQVTLSCSPISGHRSVSWYQQTPGQGLQFLFEYFSETQRNKGNFPGRFSGRQFSNSRSEMNVSTLELGDSALYLCASSLDYVNEQFFGPGTRLTVL.

This chain uses TRBV30 with TRBJ2-7, with D uncertain. CDR1 is GTSNPN and CDR2 is SVGIG in the germline V gene (reference sequence). V gave up 0 bases and J gave up 3 bases, with 15 bases separating them. The length of the CDR3 is 15 residues. CDR3 amino acids: CAWSVPSLGSYEQYF. In DNA form, the CDR3 reads TGTGCCTGGAGTGTACCCTCTCTGGGCAGCTACGAGCAGTACTTC.

This chain connects TRBV2 to TRBJ1-2, with no clear D. V shed 1 base and J shed 3 bases, with 6 bases lying between them. CDR1 is SNHLY and CDR2 is FYNNEI in the germline V gene. This CDR3 comprises 13 residues. The chain's CDR3 is CASSEERDYGYTF. CDR3 nucleotide sequence: TGTGCCAGCAGTGAAGAACGCGACTATGGCTACACCTTC.

This clone was counted a few times. The CDR3 protein is CSVELGRGGSYNEQFF. The CDR3 bases are TGCAGCGTAGAACTAGGGAGGGGGGGCTCCTACAATGAGCAGTTCTTC. V gene TRBV29-1 combines with J gene TRBJ2-1; tentative D call: TRBD2 (7 bases). CDR1 and CDR2 (germline): SQVTM, ANQGSEA. The ends were cut back, 6 bases at V and 0 bases at J, with 18 bases in the middle. The CDR3 is 16 amino acids.

CDR3 in DNA: TGCAGCGTCGGGACTAGCGGGGACACAGATACGCAGTATTTT. It codes for CSVGTSGDTDTQYF. This sequence joins TRBV29-1 and TRBJ2-3; 13 bases line up with TRBD2. Germline loops: CDR1 SQVTM, CDR2 ANQGSEA. Germline trimming cut 6 bases from V and 2 bases from J; bases unmatched to any gene: 2. CDR3 length: 14 residues.

This clone was seen only once. The chain combines TRBV29-1 with TRBJ1-2, with D maybe TRBD1 (5 bases). The CDR3 is 13 amino acids. V lost 7 bases, J lost 0 bases, and 12 bases lay in between. Germline V gene sequence: CDR1 SQVTM, CDR2 ANQGSEA. CDR3 amino acids: CSARQRANYGYTF. The CDR3, as DNA: TGCAGCGCAAGACAGCGAGCTAACTATGGCTACACCTTC. The whole variable domain, filled in from reference TRBV29-1 and TRBJ1-2, reads SAVISQKPSRDICQRGTSLTIQCQVDSQVTMMFWYRQQPGQSLTLIATANQGSEATYESGFVIDKFPISRPNLTFSTLTVSNMSPEDSSIYLCSARQRANYGYTFGSGTRLTVV.

The chain combines TRBV14 with TRBJ2-5; D is ambiguous. CDR3 size: 13 residues. Between the trimmed V and J ends, which lost 6 bases and 2 bases, there was a span of 10 bases. CDR1 is SGHDN and CDR2 is FVKESK in the germline V gene. In DNA form, the CDR3 reads TGTGCCAGCAGTTTTGGCCCTCAAGAGACCCAGTACTTC. Its translation is CASSFGPQETQYF.

A few counts support this clone. The gene calls are TRBV5-1 and TRBJ2-6; D ambiguous. Germline CDR1 reads SGHRS; CDR2 reads YFSETQ. The V and J ends lost 0 bases and 0 bases respectively, with 7 bases between them. This CDR3 spans 16 amino acids. The CDR3 DNA sequence: TGCGCCAGCAGCTTGGCCGCAGACTCTGGGGCCAACGTCCTGACTTTC. Its translation is CASSLAADSGANVLTF.

This clone was counted between two and nine times. CDR3 protein: CASSPGVGADTQYF. The CDR3 region has the DNA TGTGCCAGCAGCCCCGGGGTGGGGGCAGATACGCAGTATTTT. The chain employs TRBV9 and TRBJ2-3; the D call may be TRBD1 or TRBD2 (5 bases each). The CDR3 totals 14 residues. V was trimmed by 4 bases and J by 4 bases, leaving 13 bases between them. The germline CDR1 and CDR2 sequences are SGDLS and YYNGEE.